A single sample gave rise to the 8 T cell receptor beta chains below, sequenced in a study of blood T cell repertoires in COVID-19. The method was immunoSEQ multiplex PCR; TCRdb's version includes in-frame clones alone and lacks a portion of them. Found here are 11,000 to 15,000 clones, around four fifths of them singletons; the top ten hold approximately 24%. Sample: peripheral blood. Receptors were obtained from a woman aged 55-69 years with acute or convalescent COVID-19.

The CDR3 sequence: CASSFILAGGIANTGELFF. The CDR3 DNA follows: TGTGCCAGTAGTTTTATTCTAGCGGGAGGTATCGCGAACACCGGGGAGCTGTTTTTT. The chain combines TRBV19 with TRBJ2-2; 11 nucleotides line up with TRBD2. This CDR3 spans 19 amino acids. V lost 5 bases, J lost 0 bases, and 11 bases stayed unmatched. CDR1 and CDR2 (germline): LNHDA, SQIVND (reference sequence).

V and J are TRBV5-1 and TRBJ2-7, with 7 bases matching TRBD1. The ends lost 5 bases at V and 0 bases at J; junction bases unmatched: 5. Germline V gene data show CDR1 as SGHRS and CDR2 as YFSETQ. CDR3 length: 14 residues. The CDR3 DNA sequence: TGCGCCAGCAGGTTCCGGGACAGCTCCTACGAGCAGTACTTC. It is translated as CASRFRDSSYEQYF.

This clone is a singleton in its sample. The V and J genes are TRBV27 and TRBJ1-2; weak D call: TRBD1 (5 bases). The V gene lost 2 bases and the J gene lost 4 bases, with 11 bases spanning the gap. The germline gives CDR1 MNHEY, CDR2 SMNVEV (reference sequence). This CDR3 comprises 14 residues. In nucleotides, the CDR3 is TGTGCCAGCAGTTTAAGGGGCGGAGCCTATGGCTACACCTTC. Protein sequence: CASSLRGGAYGYTF.

The V and J genes are TRBV7-9 and TRBJ2-3; 9 positions match TRBD1. The CDR3 totals 15 residues. J lost 2 bases, V lost 5 bases, and 5 bases had no gene match. CDR1 SEHNR and CDR2 FQNEAQ come from the germline V gene (reference sequence). CDR3 sequence (DNA): TGTGCCAGCAGCGCCGGGACAGGGAACACAGATACGCAGTATTTT. It is translated as CASSAGTGNTDTQYF.

V is TRBV7-9 and J is TRBJ2-1; 8 positions agree with TRBD1. The V segment lost 6 bases and the J segment 9 bases; nucleotides outside the gene matches: 10. This CDR3 has 14 amino acids. Germline lookup yields CDR1 SEHNR and CDR2 FQNEAQ (reference sequence). The CDR3: CASRRTGPEGEQFF. CDR3 DNA: TGTGCCAGCAGGCGGACAGGGCCCGAGGGTGAGCAGTTCTTC.

The V gene is TRBV24-1, the J gene TRBJ2-6, with TRBD1 identical over 7 bases. This CDR3 comprises 18 residues. The V gene's germline CDR1 is KGHDR and CDR2 SFDVKD. V was clipped by 3 bases and J by 0 bases; unmatched bases: 7. The DNA for the CDR3 is TGTGCCACCAGTGATCAGGGCAGGGGGAACTCTGGGGCCAACGTCCTGACTTTC. The encoded protein is CATSDQGRGNSGANVLTF.

The V and J genes are TRBV27 and TRBJ2-1; 8 bases align to TRBD2. Germline loops: CDR1 MNHEY, CDR2 SMNVEV (reference sequence). Unmatched junction bases numbered 4, after V lost 3 bases and J lost 3 bases. The CDR3 covers 15 residues. CDR3 loop: CASSFAGGDYNEQFF. The DNA for the CDR3 is TGTGCCAGCAGTTTCGCCGGGGGGGACTACAATGAGCAGTTCTTC.

This sequence joins TRBV4-3 and TRBJ2-2; 8 bases agree with TRBD2. This CDR3 has 15 residues. The germline V gene encodes CDR1 LGHNA and CDR2 YSLEER. Trimming removed 0 bases from V and 6 bases from J; junction bases left unmatched: 3. The CDR3 loop reads CASSQDGRVAGELFF. The CDR3, as DNA: TGCGCCAGCAGCCAAGACGGGAGGGTGGCCGGGGAGCTGTTTTTT.